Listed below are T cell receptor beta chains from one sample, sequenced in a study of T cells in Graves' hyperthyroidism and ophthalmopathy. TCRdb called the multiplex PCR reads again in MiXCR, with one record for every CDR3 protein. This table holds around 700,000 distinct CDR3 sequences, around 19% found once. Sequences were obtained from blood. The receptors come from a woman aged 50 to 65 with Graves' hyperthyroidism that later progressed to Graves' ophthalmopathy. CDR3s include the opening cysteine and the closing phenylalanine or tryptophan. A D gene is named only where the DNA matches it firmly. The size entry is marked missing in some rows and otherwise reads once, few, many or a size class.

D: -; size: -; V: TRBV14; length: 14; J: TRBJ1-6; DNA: TGTGCCAGCAACCCCCCGACAGATAATTCACCCCTCCACTTT; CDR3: CASNPPTDNSPLHF
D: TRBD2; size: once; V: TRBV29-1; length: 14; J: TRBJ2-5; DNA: TGCAGCGTCGGTAGCGGGGGGCCCGTTAAGACCCAGTACTTC; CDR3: CSVGSGGPVKTQYF
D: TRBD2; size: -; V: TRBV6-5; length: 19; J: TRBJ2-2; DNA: TGTGCCAGCAGTTACTCGAGGACTAGCGGGGGGGCCTTAACCGGGGAGCTGTTTTTT; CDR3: CASSYSRTSGGALTGELFF
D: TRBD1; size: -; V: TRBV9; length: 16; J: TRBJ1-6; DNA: TGTGCCAGCAGCGGACCCGGGACAGGGTCTAATTCACCCCTCCACTTT; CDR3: CASSGPGTGSNSPLHF
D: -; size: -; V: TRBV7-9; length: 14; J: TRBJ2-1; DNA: TGTGCCAGCAGCTTCCGAAACTCGGGGAATGAGCAGTTCTTC; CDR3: CASSFRNSGNEQFF
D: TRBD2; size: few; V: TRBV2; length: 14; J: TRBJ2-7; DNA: TGTGCCAGCAGTCCGACTAGCGGGGATAACGAGCAGTACTTC; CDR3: CASSPTSGDNEQYF
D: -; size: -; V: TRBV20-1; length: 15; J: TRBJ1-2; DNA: TGCAGTGCTAGAGATCAACGGTGGGCGGTCTATGGCTACACCTTC; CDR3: CSARDQRWAVYGYTF
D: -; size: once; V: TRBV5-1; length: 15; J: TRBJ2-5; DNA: TGCGCCAGCAGCTTGGGGTCAGGGGCCCGGGAGACCCAGTACTTC; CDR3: CASSLGSGARETQYF
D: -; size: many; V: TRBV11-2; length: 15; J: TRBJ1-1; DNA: TGTGCCAGCAGCTTATTCAAGAGAATGAACACTGAAGCTTTCTTT; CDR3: CASSLFKRMNTEAFF
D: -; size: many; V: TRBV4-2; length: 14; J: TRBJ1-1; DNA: TGTGCCAGCGCCTATGGGATGGGGGACACTGAAGCTTTCTTT; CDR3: CASAYGMGDTEAFF